These T cell receptor beta chains were read from a single sample in a study of T cells in localized non-small cell lung cancer. Generated by immunoSEQ multiplex PCR, the TCRdb table keeps only in-frame clones and is missing some. This sample carries some 5,800 clones, less than 25% of them seen once, and the ten largest clones take around 9.3%. The sequencing here drew on lung tumor tissue, taken before any cancer treatment. All receptors derive from a female donor over 55 with stage I lung adenocarcinoma. The CDR3 runs from the conserved cysteine through the conserved F or W.

>20|TRBV28
CASSFPRQEVKNRAKNIQYF
>14|TRBV6-8
CASSYGGTNTEAFF
>13|TRBV7-2
CASSQGYSDEQYF
>18|TRBV11-3
CASSSGLAGGPSTGELFF
>14|TRBV6-8
CASSPHRGNTEAFF
>12|TRBV18
CASSHGTYEQYF
>17|TRBV11-3
CASSFSLGRSNTGELFF
>14|TRBV11-3
CASSYGTATGEQYF
>16|TRBV12-5
CASSSPHRGSQETQYF
>16|TRBV9
CASSRFYGRGQETQYF
>14|TRBV12-5
CASALGGSPTEQYF